The clone carrying this T cell receptor beta chain was found once. What it binds is not known. This entry belongs to a study of shared clonotypes between healthy human individuals. Findings and limits, study-wide: The four-donor shared clonotypes exceeded non-shared clonotypes in generation probability, with non-shared ones scoring lower.

The donors, healthy adults who were HIV-negative, had experienced no recent acute infections or vaccinations. Losses at the gene ends were 5 bases for V and 5 bases for J; bases not matched to a gene: 7. This CDR3 is 15 amino acids long. CDR1 is MDHEN and CDR2 is SYDVKM in the germline V gene. The authors split each subset's genomic DNA evenly across several immunoSEQ plates. Here immunoSEQ multiplex PCR was the method, and the copy in TCRdb shows in-frame clones only, minus some. The data hold fewer than 850,000 clones, with about 90% observed a single time. The chain uses TRBV28 and TRBJ2-7, with 12 bases identical to TRBD2. The material sequenced was memory CD8+ T cells from PBMCs. Stated subset: CD45RO+ cells pooled with CCR7-negative TemRA cells. This sequence originates from a man aged 18 to 30 in good health. Some clones in this sample may be carry-over from other donors' samples. The CDR3 DNA reads TGTGCCAGCAGTGCTGGACTAGCGGGAACCCACGAGCAGTACTTC. This sequence encodes CASSAGLAGTHEQYF.